The T cell receptor beta chain described here comes from a study of molecular identifiers for immune sequencing clone quantification (dated by TCRdb to about 2018). For the wider study: In a replicate experiment, RNA from roughly 20,000 or 100,000 naive CD8 T cells was split into five aliquots, four of which were sequenced. The study was a methods study using CD8 T cells to benchmark molecular-identifier clustering-based TCR repertoire sequencing (MIDCIRS) and TCR RNA copy counting.

Libraries of naive CD8 T cells were built from approximately 20,000 to 1,000,000 sorted cells, with 10%, 30% or 50% of the purified RNA used. Naive CD8 T cells were FACS-sorted as CD8+CD4-CCR7+CD45RA+ on a BD FACSAria II into RLT Plus buffer. To test detection sensitivity, Jurkat RNA equivalent to about eleven TCR copies was spiked into samples of roughly 18,000-1,100,000 naive CD8 T cells. CD8 T cells were enriched using RosetteSep CD8+ T Cell Enrichment Cocktail and Ficoll-Paque, and the enriched cells then underwent ACK red cell lysis. Study-wide findings and limitations: Highly expanded clone sizes could be underestimated if identical TCR molecules share a barcode. A single cell's worth of spiked-in Jurkat TCR RNA was reported detectable even among 850,000 to 1,000,000 naive CD8 T cells. When barcode sub-clustering was omitted, TCR diversity was inflated by chimeric consensus sequences, with chimeras reaching as high as 47%. The naive libraries included spiked-in Jurkat TCR RNA (around 10 copies' worth), and this RNA is not part of the donor repertoire. Modeling indicated approximately 3 TCR RNA copies recovered per cell, compared with around 11 by digital PCR, which implies a capture efficiency of around 31%. Clones above 20 RNA copies held over 99% of molecules in CMV-specific effector cells but under 1% in naive cells.

Libraries came from PCR. The instrument was a NextSeq 500. Bulk TCR libraries were made following a previously described method, with the TCR primers given in Table S5. Total RNA was purified with the Qiagen AllPrep DNA/RNA kit. Reads from multiple sequencing runs of the same library were pooled before analysis. In the authors' own workflow: Reads were retained only if an exact TCR constant sequence was present, and the retained reads were trimmed to 150 nt and grouped according to their 12-nt molecular barcodes. Reads within each barcode group were sub-clustered using a 15% Levenshtein threshold, and quality-weighted consensus sequences were constructed for each RNA molecule. Non-functional sequences were discarded, and so were lower-count sequences lying one edit away from another sequence. Barcode sub-clusters with fewer than 20% of the maximum read count were removed, based on fitting two negative binomial distributions. TCRdb took the public reads, trimmed them with fastp at Q25, ran MiXCR for clone calling and kept in-frame beta chains. Identical CDR3 protein sequences are pooled into one entry, listed with their most common genes and DNA. The V and J calls were determined by TCRdb, not by the authors. In this sample the table shows about 320,000 distinct CDR3 sequences, roughly 24% of which occur a single time. About 0.74% of the sample is taken by the ten largest.

There are a few counts of this clonotype. The antigen it binds to is not known. Base quality data are lacking; no much larger clone is found one base away. The CDR3 runs 12 amino acids, cysteine and phenylalanine included. The CDR3 DNA has 36 bases and is translated from base 1. The germline V gene encodes CDR1 SNHLY and CDR2 FYNNEI. The germline V end is reduced by 6 bases and the J end by 6 bases; junction bases left unmatched: 1. Sequencing was done on a sample of naive CD8+ T cells from blood, with Jurkat cell RNA spiked in. The intended sense of this specimen's cell subset or site label: FACS-sorted CD8+CD4-CCR7+CD45RA+ naive T cells. In this chain, TRBV2 is recombined with TRBJ2-7; 11 nucleotides in the junction match TRBD1. The TCR sequence derives from a human donor in good health. Some libraries in this study had Jurkat cell RNA spiked in. The bases read TGTGCCAGCAGGGACAGGGGGCGCGAGCAGTACTTC. Its protein reads: CASRDRGREQYF.